The T cell receptor beta chain described here comes from a study of spatial heterogeneity in lung cancer. On the study more broadly: Each time, sequencing found more beta-chain sequences than alpha-chain sequences.

Study-wide points: Compared with follow-up, resection was when ubiquitous expanded tumor TCRs appeared in blood more.

Notes on this clonotype: Its matching antigen is unknown. This beta chain is an off-target read within a library intended for alpha chains, so its frequency means little.

The CDR3 extends over 12 amino acids. The germline gives CDR1 SGHDN, CDR2 FVKESK. The germline V and J ends were trimmed by 0 bases and 6 bases, with 5 bases remaining between them. Time point described: sample taken at primary tumor resection. The study sequenced unsorted whole RNA from tumor, nontumor lung or frozen PBMC. TCRdb re-derived calls from the 5' RACE reads in MiXCR, one entry per CDR3 protein. The sample has fewer than 700 distinct CDR3 sequences, under 35% seen once. The source of this sequence is a male donor with early-stage non-small cell lung cancer. The chain carries TRBV14 and TRBJ2-5; D remains unclear. The material sequenced was PBMCs, taken at surgery. CDR3 nucleotide sequence: TGTGCCAGCAGCCAAGATCGGAAGACCCAGTACTTC. Translation gives CASSQDRKTQYF.